A selection of T cell receptor beta chains follows, all from one sample in a study of T-cell reconstitution after alpha-beta-depleted transplantation in children. TCRdb fed the PCR reads into MiXCR, producing one record per CDR3 protein. Of roughly 200,000 distinct CDR3 sequences listed, around 9.2% are singletons. The specimen comprised PBMCs, mostly from graft donor cells, sampled 360 days after TCRalphabeta/CD19-depleted stem cell transplant. These TCRs come from a male patient between 2 and 15 years old who had a stem cell transplant for acute myeloid leukemia, so the T cells may come from the graft donor. Both conserved end residues are part of each CDR3. A D gene is named only where the DNA matches it firmly. Clone size is shown for a subset of rows, as once, few, many or a class of expanded clone.

clone_size: few; v_call: TRBV27; cdr3_length: 13; d_call: -; j_call: TRBJ2-1; cdr3_aa: CASSFSNLVNMFF; cdr3_nt: TGTGCCAGCAGCTTTTCGAACCTGGTCAACATGTTCTTC
clone_size: few; v_call: TRBV20-1; cdr3_length: 14; d_call: TRBD1; j_call: TRBJ2-5; cdr3_aa: CSAAPGGHQETQYF; cdr3_nt: TGCAGTGCTGCGCCAGGGGGTCACCAAGAGACCCAGTACTTC
clone_size: many; v_call: TRBV4-2; cdr3_length: 14; d_call: -; j_call: TRBJ2-7; cdr3_aa: CASSQDPTTYEQYF; cdr3_nt: TGTGCCAGCAGCCAAGACCCCACCACCTACGAGCAGTACTTC
clone_size: few; v_call: TRBV5-1; cdr3_length: 19; d_call: TRBD2; j_call: TRBJ2-3; cdr3_aa: CASTRKGTSGVSSTDTQYF; cdr3_nt: TGCGCCAGCACTCGAAAAGGGACTAGCGGGGTCTCTAGCACAGATACGCAGTATTTT
clone_size: many; v_call: TRBV7-9; cdr3_length: 14; d_call: -; j_call: TRBJ2-7; cdr3_aa: CASSPSWGSYEQYF; cdr3_nt: TGTGCCAGCAGCCCTAGCTGGGGTTCCTACGAGCAGTACTTC
clone_size: many; v_call: TRBV29-1; cdr3_length: 14; d_call: -; j_call: TRBJ2-3; cdr3_aa: CSAELSRGTDTQYF; cdr3_nt: TGCAGCGCCGAACTGTCTCGGGGGACAGATACGCAGTATTTT
clone_size: many; v_call: TRBV7-2; cdr3_length: 17; d_call: -; j_call: TRBJ2-6; cdr3_aa: CASSLMGPNAGANVLTF; cdr3_nt: TGTGCCAGCAGCTTAATGGGACCCAATGCTGGGGCCAACGTCCTGACTTTC
clone_size: few; v_call: TRBV6-5; cdr3_length: 14; d_call: -; j_call: TRBJ2-7; cdr3_aa: CASSYATSSYEQYF; cdr3_nt: TGTGCCAGCAGTTACGCTACTAGTTCCTACGAGCAGTACTTC
clone_size: many; v_call: TRBV9; cdr3_length: 17; d_call: TRBD2; j_call: TRBJ2-1; cdr3_aa: CASSPRVAGGIYNEQFF; cdr3_nt: TGTGCCAGCAGCCCGAGGGTAGCGGGAGGGATTTACAATGAGCAGTTCTTC
clone_size: -; v_call: TRBV5-6; cdr3_length: 14; d_call: -; j_call: TRBJ2-3; cdr3_aa: CASRKRSLTDTQYF; cdr3_nt: TGTGCCAGCAGGAAGCGGAGCCTGACAGATACGCAGTATTTT
clone_size: many; v_call: TRBV7-3; cdr3_length: 15; d_call: TRBD1; j_call: TRBJ2-2; cdr3_aa: CASSLGQVYTGELFF; cdr3_nt: TGTGCCAGCAGCTTAGGACAGGTTTACACCGGGGAGCTGTTTTTT